A selection of T cell receptor beta chains follows, all from one sample in a study of shared clonotypes between healthy human individuals. TCRdb's table, derived via immunoSEQ multiplex PCR, lists solely in-frame clones and lacks some. The top ten hold about 1.5% of the sample, which has 850,000 to 1,200,000 clones, around 74% seen once. Sequencing was performed on memory CD4+ T cells sorted from blood. These TCRs come from a man younger than 30 in good health. The CDR3 runs from the conserved cysteine through the conserved F or W.

>TRBJ1-2|TRBV19
CASSIGPGSNYGYTF
>TRBJ1-1|TRBV30
CAWSVGGREAFF
>TRBJ1-5|TRBV15
CATSRNPGDQPQHF
>TRBJ2-5|TRBV11-2
CASSLGRAVSKETQYF
>TRBJ1-2|TRBV7-2
CASSSAEANYGYTF
>TRBJ1-4|TRBV28
CASSLGQTNEKLFF
>TRBJ2-7|TRBV7-2
CASSFGQGFSEQYF
>TRBJ2-7|TRBV19
CASSPSEYYEQYF
>TRBJ2-2|TRBV28
CASNRRRGFQGTGELFF
>TRBJ1-1|TRBV18
CASSPTQGYGEAFF
>TRBJ1-1|TRBV4-1
CASSARENARATEAFF
>TRBJ2-7|TRBV6-5
CATHLAFEQYF
>TRBJ1-6|TRBV6-5
CASSSAGTPLHF
>TRBJ2-3|TRBV5-4
CASSPVAGGEDTQYF
>TRBJ2-3|TRBV7-2
CASSQPDGRGLFRPDTQYF
>TRBJ2-3|TRBV9
CASSVGEGAMTQYF
>TRBJ2-1|TRBV20-1
CSASHDEQFF
>TRBJ1-1|TRBV27
CASRPGWKNEDTEAFF
>TRBJ2-7|TRBV5-4
CASSRSTGTYEQYF
>TRBJ2-7|TRBV30
CAWSREGAVSYEQYF
>TRBJ2-1|TRBV29-1
CSVVGQGLRREQFF
>TRBJ2-3|TRBV6-5
CASSYSQALDTQYF
>TRBJ2-2|TRBV10-2
CASSENRDTGELFF
>TRBJ1-1|TRBV5-4
CASSKGQGLLLNAFF
>TRBJ2-5|TRBV7-2
CASSRGPGQQETQYF
>TRBJ2-2|TRBV30
CAWRGTSGNTGELFF
>TRBJ2-1|TRBV6-6
CASVAGDWGNEQFF
>TRBJ2-7|TRBV12-5
CASGPGRDTSYEQYF
>TRBJ2-5|TRBV5-1
CASTTGTSGQETQYF
>TRBJ2-6|TRBV11-2
CASSPRTTGANVLTF
>TRBJ2-1|TRBV11-3
CASSKGLAGGSDEQFF
>TRBJ1-1|TRBV19
CASSMIADRGGEAFF
>TRBJ2-6|TRBV4-3
CASSQLFTSGANVLTF
>TRBJ2-2|TRBV7-2
CASSQAHIGAGELFF
>TRBJ1-1|TRBV5-4
CASSFVGQTEAFF
>TRBJ2-3|TRBV6-1
CASSTPGPGTQYF
>TRBJ2-7|TRBV11-2
CASRKGEVGEQYF
>TRBJ1-5|TRBV4-1
CASSQGIEQPQHF
>TRBJ2-1|TRBV6-1
CASSESGYSYNEQFF
>TRBJ1-5|TRBV19
CASSINYRGGNQPQHF
>TRBJ2-2|TRBV18
CASSPPAGGAIGELFF
>TRBJ1-1|TRBV10-3
CAISGKLNTEAFF
>TRBJ2-3|TRBV4-1
CASSQGLRTGGLYF
>TRBJ1-6|TRBV30
CAWNQAGYNSPLHF
>TRBJ2-3|TRBV6-6
CASSYGQSTDTQYF
>TRBJ1-6|TRBV6-1
CASEGDRNSPLHF
>TRBJ1-6|TRBV30
CAWSLQGSPLHF
>TRBJ2-6|TRBV18
CASSLTVSGANVLTF